The entry below describes one T cell receptor (beta chain). Its antigen remains undetermined. The junction shows a germline mismatch at one end, possibly a read error. The data are from a study of blood T cells in healthy people across ages (dated by TCRdb to between 2014 and 2016). Some background on the complete study: In model experiments, template switching captured roughly one uniquely barcoded TCR beta cDNA molecule for every two T cells. The study measured age-related changes in TCR beta repertoire diversity using deep sequencing normalized with unique cDNA molecular identifiers. The donors were split into four age groups: young (average about 16 years), middle-aged (around 37), aged (62) and long-lived (more than 80). Donors of different ages were randomly distributed across sequencing lanes to avoid experimental bias. The study analyzed two additional independent replicas of 1 million unique cDNA reads from the same blood draw for two donors, one aged 18 to 30 and one aged 80 or older. Study-level results and caveats: Donor CMV infection status was unknown, potentially confounding age-related changes in expanded clonotypes. Because profiling used bulk unsorted PBMCs, naive and antigen-experienced compartments could not be compared conclusively. Compared with the aged group, the long-lived group had more naive CD4+ T cells, fewer expanded clones and increased TCR diversity, a pattern suggesting age selection. Estimates of total diversity based on one million sequenced T cells were considered lower bounds and underestimates. Observed TCR beta diversity per million T cells fell roughly linearly with age, and a significant reduction was already apparent by age about 38. Observed TCR beta diversity correlated strongly with the percentage of naive T cells measured by flow cytometry.

The method behind the library was 5' RACE. The second PCR ran for about 7 to 11 cycles and used a J-beta primer mix along with a sample-barcoded 5' primer. A template-switch 5' adaptor carrying 12 random nucleotides introduced a unique molecular identifier onto each TCR beta cDNA molecule. Each sample yielded at least 2.5 million CDR3-containing paired-end reads. First-strand cDNA synthesis was performed from all RNA using the Mint cDNA synthesis kit, with priming by a TRBC-specific oligonucleotide. After uracil-DNA glycosylase treatment, a first 18-cycle PCR used universal primers M1SS and BC2_uni_R on all cDNA. As for the original processing: For normalization, 1 million high-quality reads, each with a distinct molecular identifier, were randomly selected from each sample. Reads with shared molecular identifiers were discarded instead of being binned into consensus sequences. MiTCR, run with a Q25 quality threshold and the strictest error-elimination algorithm, handled CDR3 identification, clonotype clustering and error correction. A nonparametric unseen species model with Euler transformation was used to estimate lower-bound total TCR beta diversity. TCRdb's own reprocessing of the public reads used fastp at Q25 and MiXCR and kept productive beta chains. Identical CDR3 proteins give one entry, which carries the most common genes and DNA. TCRdb, rather than the study authors, made the V and J calls. Here the sample has roughly 1.9 million distinct CDR3 sequences; about two fifths occur a single time. Of the sample, roughly 24% is held by the ten largest clones.

The CDR3 has 14 amino acids, counting the end cysteine and phenylalanine. Only CDR3 DNA remains: 42 bases, in frame from the first base. In the germline V gene (reference sequence), CDR1 corresponds to SEHNR and CDR2 to FQNEAQ. The donors were some 39 Caucasian individuals from Russia, aged 6 to 90 years, who were systemically healthy. Approximately 9.7 milliliters of peripheral blood were drawn from each donor into EDTA-treated Vacutainer tubes. Ficoll-Paque density-gradient centrifugation was used to isolate PBMCs, with at least 7 million obtained per sample. Total RNA, at least 6 micrograms per sample, was extracted from PBMCs with Trizol reagent. The percentages of naive CD45RAhigh/CD27high T cells were determined by flow cytometry on a PBMC aliquot from every donor.

The rearrangement joined TRBV7-9 to TRBJ1-2, with an unclear D gene assignment. This TCR was sampled from a human donor in good health. Specimen: blood. The DNA reads as follows: TGCGCCAGCAGCTTAGGTGCCGGCCAATATGGCTACACCTTC. This yields the protein CASSLGAGQYGYTF. Joined to the reference TRBV7-9 and TRBJ1-2 proteins, this CDR3 gives the full variable domain: DTGVSQNPRHKITKRGQNVTFRCDPISEHNRLYWYRQTLGQGPEFLTYFQNEAQLEKSRLLSDRFSAERPKGSFSTLEIQRTEQGDSAMYLCASSLGAGQYGYTFGSGTRLTVV.